This paragraph covers one T cell receptor (beta chain) sequence. The target antigen is unknown. The sample is drawn from a study of shared clonotypes between healthy human individuals. The protocol was immunoSEQ multiplex PCR, while the TCRdb copy is restricted to in-frame clones and leaves out a portion. Here the sample spans 2,100,000 or so clones, more than 90% being singletons. The J segment lost 2 bases and the V segment lost 2 bases, leaving 10 bases of the junction unmatched. Germline-derived CDR1 and CDR2 are MGHRA and YSYEKL. The CDR3 spans 17 residues. Whole-study results and caveats: Relative to their counterparts shared across all four donors, non-shared clonotypes exhibited diminished generation probabilities. The authors sampled blood alone, and tissue repertoires likely differ.

V is TRBV4-1 and J is TRBJ2-7; 9 positions match TRBD1. The sequencing sample was made of naive CD4+ T cells sorted from blood. Subset given: CD45RA+ positively selected. The receptor's source is a young man in good health. Written as DNA, the CDR3 is TGCGCCAGCAGCCAATATCCGGGACAGGGAGCTCCCTACGAGCAGTACTTC. Protein product: CASSQYPGQGAPYEQYF.